This T cell receptor (beta chain) was recovered during a study of CD8 T cells in ankylosing spondylitis. Whole-study findings and limits: Seemingly distinctive of ankylosing spondylitis blood was a TCR beta motif formed by eight highly homologous variants. Existing reports had already noted some motif variants in reactive arthritis synovial fluid and blood.

TCRdb re-analysed the 5' RACE reads in MiXCR, keeping a single row per CDR3 protein. The top ten hold around 4.5% of the sample, which has around 180,000 distinct CDR3 sequences, 15% to 20% seen once. Trimming pared 0 bases from V and 7 bases from J, leaving 4 bases between. The CDR3 has 12 residues. This clonotype was recorded many times. Its antigen is unknown. The receptor was derived from a male donor under 35 with ankylosing spondylitis or in good health (not recorded which). Source material: blood, either unsorted or a sorted T cell fraction (not recorded which). The chain is built from TRBV12-3 or TRBV12-4 and TRBJ2-1; no clear D. The CDR3 DNA reads as TGTGCCAGCAGTTTAGCGCGGAATGAGCAGTTCTTC. Protein product: CASSLARNEQFF.